Listed here is a single T cell receptor (beta chain). The antigen is not known. Germline CDR1 is SNHLY and CDR2 is FYNNEI. This CDR3 contains 10 residues. V trimming: 8 bases; J trimming: 8 bases; junction bases outside the gene matches: 0. The source of the sample is a study of glioma-infiltrating T cells after dendritic cell vaccination. The study's findings and limits: No direct clonality-survival link was found; a diverse polyclonal response may matter.

Sequencing used immunoSEQ multiplex PCR; TCRdb keeps in-frame clones, though not all of them. Counted here are about 30,000 clones, 90% occurring once; the ten biggest clones make up under 2.5%. The source was blood, collected before dendritic cell vaccination. This clonotype was obtained from a human donor with glioblastoma. The chain couples TRBV2 to TRBJ2-1; 7 nucleotides match TRBD2. CDR3 sequence reads: CASAGDEQFF. In nucleotides, the CDR3 is TGTGCCAGCGCGGGGGATGAGCAGTTCTTC.